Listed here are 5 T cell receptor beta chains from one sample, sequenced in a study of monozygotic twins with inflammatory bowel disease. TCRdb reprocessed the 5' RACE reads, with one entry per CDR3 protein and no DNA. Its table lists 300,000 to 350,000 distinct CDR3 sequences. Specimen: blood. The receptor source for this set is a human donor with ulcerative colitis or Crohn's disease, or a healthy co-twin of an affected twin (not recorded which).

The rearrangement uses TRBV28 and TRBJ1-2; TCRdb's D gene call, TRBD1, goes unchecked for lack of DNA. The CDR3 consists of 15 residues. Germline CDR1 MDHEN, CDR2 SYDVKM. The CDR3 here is CASSLPGREGYGYTF.

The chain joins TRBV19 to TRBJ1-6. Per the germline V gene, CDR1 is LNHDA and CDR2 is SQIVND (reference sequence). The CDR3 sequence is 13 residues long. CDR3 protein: CATSEIYNSPLHF.

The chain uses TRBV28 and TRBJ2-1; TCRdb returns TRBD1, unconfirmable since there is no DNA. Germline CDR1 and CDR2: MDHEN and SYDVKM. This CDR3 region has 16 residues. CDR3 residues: CASSLSPGQGGITGFF.

CDR3 amino acids: CASSQAWGETQYF. The chain has TRBV4-1 and TRBJ2-5. The V gene's germline CDR1 is MGHRA and CDR2 YSYEKL. The CDR3 length is 13 residues.

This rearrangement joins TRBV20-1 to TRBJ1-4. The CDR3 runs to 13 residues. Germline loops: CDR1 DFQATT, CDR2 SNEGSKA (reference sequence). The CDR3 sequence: CSARDIGYEKLFF.